The next 16 T cell receptor beta chains were all read from a single sample in a study of Graves' ophthalmopathy and Graves' hyperthyroidism. The authors amplified TCR beta CDR3 regions from RNA transcripts. An opening RT-PCR round employed HTBI primers and preceded a second-round multiplex PCR. TCRdb re-analysed the multiplex PCR reads in MiXCR, keeping a single row per CDR3 protein. The table includes around 670,000 distinct CDR3 sequences, roughly 41% detected once. The source material was peripheral blood. All receptors derive from an adult man with Graves' ophthalmopathy.

This clonotype was seen ten or more times. CDR3 nucleotides: TGTGCCAGCAGCCCATGGGACCGAGGGGACAATCAGCCCCAGCATTTT. Translating gives CASSPWDRGDNQPQHF. The chain joins TRBV7-9 to TRBJ1-5, with D perhaps TRBD1 (5 bases). V shed 5 bases and J shed 3 bases, with 17 bases lying between them. Looked up from germline, CDR1 is SEHNR and CDR2 is FQNEAQ (reference sequence). The CDR3 is 16 residues long.

The rearrangement links TRBV7-3 to TRBJ2-7, with D perhaps matching TRBD2 (7 bases). CDR1 and CDR2 from the germline V gene are SGHTA and FQGTGA. The CDR3 covers 15 residues. Trimming removed 1 base at V and 3 bases at J, with 13 bases between. The CDR3 bases are TGTGCCAGCAGCTTAAGGGGGGGCTCCTTCTACGAGCAGTACTTC. It encodes CASSLRGGSFYEQYF.

A few counts support this clonotype. V and J are TRBV24-1 and TRBJ2-3, with a possible D match to TRBD2 (6 bases). V was shortened by 3 bases and J by 4 bases, with 16 bases between the two germline ends. The CDR3 extends over 16 amino acids. Germline V CDR1 and CDR2: KGHDR, SFDVKD. The CDR3 DNA follows: TGTGCCACCAGTGATAGAGGACCGGGGGAAGCAGATACGCAGTATTTT. Encoded protein: CATSDRGPGEADTQYF.

V usage is TRBV7-3 and J usage is TRBJ2-7; 7 bases align to TRBD1. J was trimmed by 7 bases and V by 5 bases; bases with no gene match: 8. The CDR3 contains 13 residues. CDR1 is SGHTA and CDR2 is FQGTGA in the germline V gene. DNA for the CDR3: TGTGCCAGCAGCGAGACAGGGTCGAGGGAGCAGTACTTC. As protein: CASSETGSREQYF.

The rearrangement uses TRBV2 and TRBJ1-4, with D perhaps matching TRBD1 (5 bases). Trimming left V 5 bases short and J 5 bases short, with 21 bases between. Germline values: CDR1 SNHLY, CDR2 FYNNEI. The CDR3 spans 17 residues. The DNA for the CDR3 is TGTGCCAGCAGTCGGTTAGCGGGGCCTGGGGTGAATGAAAAACTGTTTTTT. Protein product: CASSRLAGPGVNEKLFF.

About this clonotype itself: A much larger clone differs by one base, so this may be a read error. The chain has TRBV2 and TRBJ2-7; TRBD1 might be the D (6 bases). The CDR3 is 14 residues long. V was pared by 1 base and J by 2 bases, with 9 bases between. Per the germline V gene, CDR1 is SNHLY and CDR2 is FYNNEI. CDR3 in amino acids: CASSEGTVTYEQYF. The CDR3 DNA reads as TGTGCCAGCAGTGAAGGGACAGTGACCTACGAGCAGTACTTC.

This clonotype was counted ten times or more. The chain has TRBV10-2 and TRBJ1-1; no reliable D call. V was pared by 0 bases and J by 4 bases, with 9 bases between. Germline V lookup: CDR1 WSHSY, CDR2 SAAADI. The CDR3 spans 14 residues. CDR3 DNA sequence: TGCGCCAGCAGTGAGTCGAGCAGGCCCACTGAAGCTTTCTTT. The encoded protein is CASSESSRPTEAFF.

The chain carries TRBV6-5 and TRBJ2-7; 7 bases agree with TRBD1. The germline CDR1 and CDR2 sequences are MNHEY and SVGAGI. The CDR3 is 14 residues long. V was pared by 5 bases and J by 0 bases, with 4 bases of the junction left unmatched. The CDR3 nucleotides are TGTGCCAGCAGTCCACAGGGGATCTCCTACGAGCAGTACTTC. It specifies CASSPQGISYEQYF.

This clonotype was seen only a few times. The chain uses TRBV3-1 and TRBJ2-5, with D perhaps TRBD1 (6 bases). V was cut by 5 bases and J by 1 base, with 20 bases left in between. The CDR3 spans 17 residues. Germline V gene data show CDR1 as LGHDT and CDR2 as YNNKEL (reference sequence). CDR3: CASSVTIVQGIQETQYF. The DNA of the CDR3 is TGTGCCAGCAGCGTAACGATAGTACAGGGTATCCAAGAGACCCAGTACTTC.

A remark on this clonotype: This CDR3 is missing its conserved last phenylalanine or tryptophan, likely due to a read error. It is unclear where the CDR3 begins or ends on the DNA, so no DNA is shown, and the CDR3 is as TCRdb lists it. The rearrangement links TRBV9 to TRBJ2-7. A total of 8 residues make up the CDR3, ends included. CDR1 and CDR2 (germline): SGDLS, YYNGEE. CDR3 sequence: CASSVGSG.

The chain combines TRBV20-1 with TRBJ2-2, with D possibly TRBD2 on 7 matching bases. This CDR3 comprises 18 residues. The germline gives CDR1 DFQATT, CDR2 SNEGSKA (reference sequence). Trimming took 0 bases from V and 4 from J, leaving 21 bases between them. The CDR3 reads CSAREASPLGGRTGELFF. The CDR3 DNA sequence: TGCAGTGCTAGAGAAGCTAGTCCTCTCGGGGGGCGCACCGGGGAGCTGTTTTTT.

This clonotype was seen many times. The V gene is TRBV10-3, the J gene TRBJ1-6, with D possibly TRBD1 on 6 matching bases. The CDR3 has 15 amino acids. The V end was cut by 3 bases, the J end by 13 bases, with 19 bases between. In germline, CDR1 is ENHRY, CDR2 SYGVKD. The CDR3 here is CAISEADRRNGPLHF. The CDR3 DNA is TGTGCCATCAGTGAAGCTGACAGGCGGAATGGGCCCCTCCACTTT.

This rearrangement joins TRBV30 to TRBJ1-6; D gene uncertain. Germline-derived CDR1 and CDR2 are GTSNPN and SVGIG (reference sequence). This CDR3 spans 12 amino acids. V lost 3 bases, J lost 6 bases, and 6 bases lay in between. This CDR3 reads CAWSQTNSPLHF. The CDR3 nucleotides read TGTGCCTGGAGCCAGACTAATTCACCCCTCCACTTT.

As regards this clonotype: The final CDR3 position lacks the conserved phenylalanine or tryptophan, pointing to a likely read error. Because the CDR3's place on the DNA is in doubt, the DNA is left out and the CDR3 is given as listed by TCRdb. The rearrangement joins TRBV19 to TRBJ2-6; the table's D call TRBD1 went unverified against the DNA. Germline CDR1 reads LNHDA; CDR2 reads SQIVND (reference sequence). 11 amino acids form the CDR3, both terminal residues included. This CDR3 reads CASRFRDSPLY.

The chain carries TRBV10-3 and TRBJ2-5, with D possibly TRBD2 on 6 matching bases. The CDR3 sequence is 14 residues long. Trimming removed 10 bases at V and 5 bases at J, with 20 bases between. Germline values: CDR1 ENHRY, CDR2 SYGVKD. The CDR3 DNA sequence: TGTGCCAGCAGGCTACCGGGAGCTAAGGAGACCCAGTACTTC. Translated: CASRLPGAKETQYF.

V gene TRBV19 combines with J gene TRBJ1-2; 8 nucleotides line up with TRBD1. Germline V CDR1 and CDR2: LNHDA, SQIVND (reference sequence). V dropped 3 bases and J dropped 6; count of bases not matched to a gene: 6. This CDR3 comprises 14 residues. CDR3 region: CASSMDREFDGYTF. CDR3 coding DNA: TGTGCCAGTAGTATGGACAGGGAGTTTGATGGCTACACCTTC.